These 25 T cell receptor beta chains came from one sample sequenced in a study of CD4 T cells in relation to SARS-CoV-2 and coronaviruses. Assay used: immunoSEQ multiplex PCR; TCRdb lists only in-frame clones, some missing. Of about 60,000 clones listed, about 94% are singletons. CD4+ T cells from unexposed donors were obtained before the COVID-19 pandemic (2011-2018). What was sequenced was naive CD4+ T cells from PBMCs. Subset noted: naive CD4+ T cells isolated by negative enrichment. These receptor sequences come from a human donor in good health.

This rearrangement joins TRBV28 to TRBJ2-7; D is perhaps TRBD1 or TRBD2 (5 bases each). The CDR3 has 14 amino acids. The V end lost 7 bases, the J end lost 7 bases, and 20 bases lay between the germline ends. Per germline, CDR1 MDHEN and CDR2 SYDVKM. CDR3 nucleotide sequence: TGTGCCAGCAACATGCCTCGGGGACCAAGGGAGCAGTACTTC. It encodes CASNMPRGPREQYF.

The chain uses TRBV24-1 and TRBJ2-3; unclear D gene. This CDR3 contains 15 residues. CDR1 and CDR2 (germline): KGHDR, SFDVKD. V was clipped by 4 bases and J by 4 bases, with 14 bases between them. CDR3 sequence reads: CATSDPWSGADTQYF. CDR3 nucleotide sequence: TGTGCCACCAGTGACCCCTGGTCCGGAGCAGATACGCAGTATTTT.

V and J are TRBV18 and TRBJ1-1; TRBD1 matches at 8 bases. Germline V gives CDR1 KGHSH, CDR2 LQKENI. Trimming cost V 3 bases and J 5 bases; bases outside gene matches: 5. This CDR3 is 14 amino acids long. This chain's CDR3 is CASSPGQVGTEAFF. CDR3 nucleotides: TGTGCCAGCTCACCGGGACAGGTGGGGACTGAAGCTTTCTTT.

The gene calls are TRBV11-2 and TRBJ2-7; possible D gene TRBD1, 6 bases. V shed 2 bases and J shed 5 bases, with 10 bases lying between them. In germline, CDR1 is SGHAT, CDR2 FQNNGV. The CDR3 totals 13 residues. CDR3 nucleotides: TGTGCCAGCAGCTTATCTGGGGGCGACGAGCAGTACTTC. This translates into CASSLSGGDEQYF.

This chain links TRBV9 with TRBJ2-1, with TRBD1 identical over 7 bases. Germline trimming cut 2 bases from V and 2 bases from J; bases unmatched to any gene: 7. CDR3 length: 16 amino acids. Germline lookup yields CDR1 SGDLS and CDR2 YYNGEE. This CDR3 is CASSVTGTVTYNEQFF. The CDR3 region has the DNA TGTGCCAGCAGCGTTACCGGGACAGTTACCTACAATGAGCAGTTCTTC.

This chain uses TRBV7-2 with TRBJ1-1; D may be TRBD1 (6 bases). CDR1 and CDR2 (germline): SGHTA, FQGNSA. V was cut by 5 bases and J by 1 base, with 17 bases left in between. There are 16 residues in the CDR3. The CDR3 DNA reads TGTGCCAGCAGCATGACACCGACAGGCAGGAACACTGAAGCTTTCTTT. Translating it yields CASSMTPTGRNTEAFF.

V is TRBV5-1 and J is TRBJ2-3, with D tentatively TRBD2 (6 bases). Germline assignment: CDR1 SGHRS and CDR2 YFSETQ. The V end was cut by 2 bases, the J end by 11 bases, with 18 bases between. The CDR3 runs 14 residues. For the CDR3, the DNA is TGCGCCAGCAGCTTTGGGACTCCGGCCAAGAGGCAGTATTTT. Protein sequence: CASSFGTPAKRQYF.

V and J are TRBV6-2 or TRBV6-3 and TRBJ2-7; 8 bases match TRBD1. The CDR3 runs to 18 residues. Germline V gene sequence: CDR1 MNHEY, CDR2 SVGEGT. V dropped 2 bases and J dropped 0; count of bases not matched to a gene: 12. This chain's CDR3 is CASSYQLETGGISYEQYF. Written as DNA, the CDR3 is TGTGCCAGCAGTTACCAACTGGAAACAGGGGGTATCTCCTACGAGCAGTACTTC.

The DNA of the CDR3 is TGTGCCAGCAGTCGGATTAGCGGACCCTACGAGCAGTACTTC. This translates into CASSRISGPYEQYF. The genes are TRBV6-5 and TRBJ2-7; D perhaps matches TRBD2 (6 bases). Trimming cost V 5 bases and J 2 bases, with 13 bases left between them. The CDR3 totals 14 residues. The germline V gene encodes CDR1 MNHEY and CDR2 SVGAGI.

The chain recombines TRBV5-1 with TRBJ2-7, with D perhaps matching TRBD2 (5 bases). The germline V gene has CDR1 SGHRS and CDR2 YFSETQ. Trimming shortened V by 0 bases and J by 3 bases, and 16 bases separated the two germline ends. The CDR3 loop spans 16 amino acids. The CDR3 region has the DNA TGCGCCAGCAGCTTGGGACCGGAGGTCGGGGTCTACGAGCAGTACTTC. The encoded protein is CASSLGPEVGVYEQYF.

This clone was counted a few times. CDR3 amino acids: CASSMGQNQPQHF. CDR3 DNA: TGTGCCAGCAGCATGGGACAGAATCAGCCCCAGCATTTT. V usage is TRBV28 and J usage is TRBJ1-5; TRBD1 matches at 7 bases. Germline loops: CDR1 MDHEN, CDR2 SYDVKM. After removal of 6 bases from V and 4 bases from J, the junction contained 3 bases not matched to a gene. This CDR3 contains 13 residues.

The rearrangement joins TRBV5-1 to TRBJ2-7; TRBD2 matches at 9 bases. The CDR3 covers 20 residues. Germline V lookup: CDR1 SGHRS, CDR2 YFSETQ. V dropped 0 bases and J dropped 2; count of bases not matched to a gene: 18. This CDR3 is CASSLALAGPRIIPAYEQYF. The CDR3 DNA reads as TGCGCCAGCAGCTTGGCCCTAGCGGGACCGAGAATAATTCCCGCCTACGAGCAGTACTTC.

This chain connects TRBV5-4 to TRBJ1-2, with unresolved D. Trimming left V 0 bases short and J 5 bases short, with 8 bases between. The CDR3 is 13 residues long. The V gene's germline CDR1 is SGHNT and CDR2 YYREEE (reference sequence). The CDR3: CASSLDRGYGYTF. DNA for the CDR3: TGTGCCAGCAGCTTGGATCGAGGGTATGGCTACACCTTC. Drawing the rest from reference TRBV5-4 and TRBJ1-2, the complete variable domain is ETGVTQSPTHLIKTRGQQVTLRCSSQSGHNTVSWYQQALGQGPQFIFQYYREEENGRGNFPPRFSGLQFPNYSSELNVNALELDDSALYLCASSLDRGYGYTFGSGTRLTVV.

This chain joins TRBV24-1 and TRBJ2-7, with D unclear. The CDR3 totals 16 residues. V lost 5 bases and J 0 bases, leaving 16 bases between the germline ends. The germline gives CDR1 KGHDR, CDR2 SFDVKD. Here the CDR3 DNA reads TGTGCCACCAGTGCAATTGTAGGGCTAAGCTCCTACGAGCAGTACTTC. This gives the protein CATSAIVGLSSYEQYF.

The chain uses TRBV6-5 and TRBJ2-5; TRBD1 agrees at 7 bases. The CDR3 extends over 14 amino acids. V was pared by 0 bases and J by 5 bases, with 3 bases of the junction left unmatched. Germline V gives CDR1 MNHEY, CDR2 SVGAGI. The CDR3, as DNA: TGTGCCAGCAGTTACTCAGGGGGCACCGAGACCCAGTACTTC. Its protein product is CASSYSGGTETQYF.

The V gene is TRBV28, the J gene TRBJ2-7; D may be TRBD1 (6 bases). CDR1 MDHEN and CDR2 SYDVKM come from the germline V gene. The CDR3 is made up of 14 amino acids. Trimming removed 2 bases at V and 3 bases at J, with 11 bases between. CDR3: CASSLPGQRYEQYF. The CDR3 DNA reads as TGTGCCAGCAGTTTACCGGGACAACGCTACGAGCAGTACTTC.

This rearrangement joins TRBV27 to TRBJ2-5; D is uncertain. V was pared by 6 bases and J by 3 bases, with 14 bases between. The length of the CDR3 is 14 residues. The germline gives CDR1 MNHEY, CDR2 SMNVEV (reference sequence). In DNA form, the CDR3 reads TGTGCCAGCAGCAACTTGGGTCCAGAAGAGACCCAGTACTTC. Encoded protein: CASSNLGPEETQYF.

The count of this clone is one. The V call is TRBV6-5, the J call TRBJ2-1, with D tentatively TRBD2 (6 bases). The V gene lost 0 bases and the J gene lost 3 bases, with 6 bases spanning the gap. Germline CDR1 reads MNHEY; CDR2 reads SVGAGI. The CDR3 is 14 residues long. CDR3 amino acids: CASSYSRDYNEQFF. The CDR3 nucleotides read TGTGCCAGCAGTTACTCGCGGGACTACAATGAGCAGTTCTTC.

In this sample, this clone turned up once. CDR3 nucleotide sequence: TGTGCCAGCAGCTTGGCGGACTCTCTGGAGCAGTACTTC. Residues: CASSLADSLEQYF. The rearrangement joins TRBV5-4 to TRBJ2-7, with D perhaps matching TRBD2 (5 bases). CDR1 SGHNT and CDR2 YYREEE come from the germline V gene (reference sequence). CDR3 length: 13 amino acids. V lost 0 bases, J lost 7 bases, and 11 bases lay in between. The full variable domain, completed using reference TRBV5-4 and TRBJ2-7, is ETGVTQSPTHLIKTRGQQVTLRCSSQSGHNTVSWYQQALGQGPQFIFQYYREEENGRGNFPPRFSGLQFPNYSSELNVNALELDDSALYLCASSLADSLEQYFGPGTRLTVT.

CDR3 DNA sequence: TGTGCCACCAGTGGGACAGCAAATGAGCAGTTCTTC. The encoded protein is CATSGTANEQFF. The genes are TRBV24-1 and TRBJ2-1; D may be TRBD1 (6 bases). CDR1 and CDR2 from the germline V gene are KGHDR and SFDVKD. The CDR3 runs 12 residues. V was pared by 5 bases and J by 7 bases, with 8 bases between.

The chain links TRBV18 to TRBJ2-7, with D tentatively TRBD1 (6 bases). Germline V gives CDR1 KGHSH, CDR2 LQKENI. Trimming pared 3 bases from V and 4 bases from J, leaving 19 bases between. The CDR3 runs 16 residues. The CDR3 sequence is CASSPFEGVGPYEQYF. The CDR3 DNA sequence: TGTGCCAGCTCACCGTTTGAGGGGGTCGGACCTTACGAGCAGTACTTC.

This chain joins TRBV27 and TRBJ1-5, with D unresolved. The CDR3 has 17 residues. Between the trimmed V and J ends, which lost 3 bases and 0 bases, there was a span of 15 bases. Germline assignment: CDR1 MNHEY and CDR2 SMNVEV (reference sequence). DNA for the CDR3: TGTGCCAGCAGTTTTACTGCGCCACGCTATAGCAATCAGCCCCAGCATTTT. This translates into CASSFTAPRYSNQPQHF.

J is TRBJ2-7 and V is TRBV30, with D hard to call. This CDR3 has 11 residues. V dropped 5 bases and J dropped 3 bases, with 8 bases sitting between them. CDR1 is GTSNPN and CDR2 is SVGIG in the germline V gene (reference sequence). The CDR3 DNA sequence: TGTGCCTGGTCTGGAGTCTACGAGCAGTACTTC. Translating gives CAWSGVYEQYF.

The chain employs TRBV9 and TRBJ1-5; D unresolved. Germline loops: CDR1 SGDLS, CDR2 YYNGEE. Trimming took 0 bases from V and 2 from J, leaving 0 bases between them. There are 12 residues in the CDR3. As DNA, the CDR3 is TGTGCCAGCAGCGTAGGCAATCAGCCCCAGCATTTT. Encoded protein: CASSVGNQPQHF.

The V call is TRBV4-2, the J call TRBJ2-7; D may match TRBD1 or TRBD2 (5 bases each). Germline CDR1 and CDR2: LGHNA and YNFKEQ. This CDR3 is 16 amino acids long. Trimming shortened V by 0 bases and J by 6 bases, and 18 bases separated the two germline ends. The CDR3 sequence: CASSQDSDGTELEQYF. CDR3 coding DNA: TGTGCCAGCAGCCAAGATTCGGACGGGACGGAGCTCGAGCAGTACTTC.